The TCR beta chain under discussion was sequenced for a study of T cell responses to AZD1222 COVID-19 vaccine. This CDR3 is 14 amino acids long. CDR1 and CDR2 (germline): LGHNA, YNFKEQ. The V gene end was trimmed by 6 bases and the J gene end by 3 bases; junction bases not matched to a gene: 6. Sequencing used immunoSEQ multiplex PCR; TCRdb keeps in-frame clones, though not all of them. The sample includes about 170,000 clones, about 90% of them seen just once. The sequence came from an adult in good health. The sequenced sample was peripheral blood, obtained on day 0 of AZD1222 vaccination. The V and J genes are TRBV4-2 and TRBJ2-7; 9 positions agree with TRBD1. The DNA of the CDR3 is TGTGCCAGCAGGGGGGACAGGGTTAGCTACGAGCAGTACTTC. It yields the protein CASRGDRVSYEQYF.